This T cell receptor beta chain emerged from a study of cytomegalovirus exposure and HLA in healthy donors. This clone was recorded many times. The data were produced by immunoSEQ multiplex PCR, yet TCRdb's version contains in-frame clones alone and is incomplete. The table shows around 190,000 clones, with 85% occurring only once. This CDR3 is built from 18 residues. Looked up from germline, CDR1 is LGHNA and CDR2 is YNFKEQ. V lost 0 bases, J lost 6 bases, and 9 bases stayed unmatched. The V and J genes are TRBV4-2 and TRBJ2-2, with 11 positions matching TRBD2. The sequence derives from a man between 18 and 29 years old in good health and CMV-seropositive. The sequenced sample consisted of PBMCs. CDR3 nucleotide sequence: TGTGCCAGCAGCCAAGATGGACAGGAACTAGCGGGAGCCGGGGAGCTGTTTTTT. This translates into CASSQDGQELAGAGELFF.